Presented here are 17 T cell receptor beta chains from one specimen sequenced in a study of post-analysis software for immune sequencing data. Findings of the study overall: In patients, TRBV5-6, TRBV5-1 and TRBV20-1 belonged to roughly five TRBV segments found more frequently than in controls.

Unique molecular identifiers were present in the TCR beta cDNA libraries. TCRdb itself ran the PCR reads through MiXCR, one entry per CDR3 protein. The table lists 740,000 or so distinct CDR3 sequences, approximately 53% of them singletons. Their cognate antigens are unknown. The material sequenced was blood. The receptors were gathered from a girl aged 10 to 17 with multiple sclerosis.

The rearrangement joins TRBV12-5 to TRBJ2-1, with D uncertain. V gave up 3 bases and J gave up 7 bases, with 10 bases separating them. There are 13 residues in the CDR3. CDR1 is LGHNT and CDR2 is FRNRAP in the germline V gene. CDR3 bases: TGTGCTAGTGGTTTTAACCCTCAAAATGAGCAGTTCTTC. Residues: CASGFNPQNEQFF.

The V call is TRBV10-2, the J call TRBJ2-7; D is perhaps TRBD1 or TRBD2 (6 bases each). TRBJ2-1 explains the end of the DNA better; the J call may be wrong. The CDR3 totals 18 residues. The germline gives CDR1 WSHSY, CDR2 SAAADI. The CDR3 is CASSSRGAGRGVSGEQFF. The CDR3 DNA reads TGCGCCAGCAGTTCGAGGGGGGCGGGGAGAGGAGTAAGCGGTGAGCAGTTCTTC.

This clonotype was detected a few times. The CDR3 region is CASSHPGSGKSYEQYF. CDR3 nucleotides: TGTGCCAGCAGCCACCCAGGGAGCGGCAAAAGCTACGAGCAGTACTTC. V is TRBV4-2 and J is TRBJ2-7, with D perhaps being TRBD1 or TRBD2 (5 bases each). Trimming stripped 3 bases from V and 3 bases from J, with 18 bases between. The germline CDR1 and CDR2 sequences are LGHNA and YNFKEQ. The CDR3 length is 16 residues.

This chain links TRBV7-3 with TRBJ2-1; 10 nucleotides align to TRBD2. Germline CDR1 SGHTA, CDR2 FQGTGA. CDR3 size: 16 residues. V trimming: 4 bases; J trimming: 6 bases; junction bases outside the gene matches: 9. The CDR3 sequence: CASSSRGPSGGNEQFF. CDR3 coding DNA: TGTGCCAGCAGCTCACGGGGCCCTAGCGGGGGCAATGAGCAGTTCTTC.

This clonotype was seen a few times. The CDR3 nucleotides are TGCAGTGCTGCACTAGCGACCACAGATACGCAGTATTTT. Its translation is CSAALATTDTQYF. The chain employs TRBV20-1 and TRBJ2-3; 7 bases align to TRBD2. Germline CDR1 DFQATT, CDR2 SNEGSKA (reference sequence). The CDR3 spans 13 residues. The trim removed 5 bases at V and 2 bases at J, leaving 4 bases unmatched.

The V and J genes are TRBV6-6 and TRBJ1-1; 7 nucleotides match TRBD1. Germline CDR1 is MNHNY and CDR2 is SVGAGI (reference sequence). Trimming removed 4 bases from V and 3 bases from J; junction bases left unmatched: 5. CDR3 length: 14 amino acids. CDR3 protein: CASSSTTGDTEAFF. The CDR3 region has the DNA TGTGCCAGCAGTTCAACTACAGGGGACACTGAAGCTTTCTTT.

The chain recombines TRBV27 with TRBJ1-5; 9 bases align to TRBD1. Germline V lookup: CDR1 MNHEY, CDR2 SMNVEV (reference sequence). V dropped 6 bases and J dropped 3; count of bases not matched to a gene: 6. The CDR3 sequence is 15 residues long. The CDR3 here is CASRAGTGPNQPQHF. The CDR3 nucleotides are TGTGCCAGCAGAGCCGGGACAGGGCCCAATCAGCCCCAGCATTTT.

The chain couples TRBV20-1 to TRBJ2-7; D might be TRBD1 or TRBD2, each matching 5 bases. Germline V CDR1 and CDR2: DFQATT, SNEGSKA (reference sequence). Trimming stripped 5 bases from V and 3 bases from J, with 17 bases between. There are 14 residues in the CDR3. The chain's CDR3 is CSAPPNRDGYEQYF. CDR3 sequence (DNA): TGCAGTGCTCCGCCAAACCGGGACGGCTACGAGCAGTACTTC.

The CDR3 DNA reads as TGCGGCGCTAGAGATGTGGGAGCGGTAGACTACGAGCAGTACTTC. It encodes CGARDVGAVDYEQYF. The chain has TRBV20-1 and TRBJ2-7; possibly TRBD2 for D (5 bases). The CDR3 has 15 residues. Looked up from germline, CDR1 is DFQATT and CDR2 is SNEGSKA (reference sequence).

This clonotype has just one count. CDR3 sequence: CASSLLGAPSGIYNEQFF. The CDR3 coding sequence is TGTGCCAGCAGCTTATTGGGAGCCCCTTCAGGAATCTACAATGAGCAGTTCTTC. V usage is TRBV7-6 and J usage is TRBJ2-1, with a possible D match to TRBD2 (5 bases). The CDR3 has 18 residues. Germline V CDR1 and CDR2: SGHVS, FNYEAQ. Trimming took 2 bases from V and 3 from J, leaving 20 bases between them.

The chain uses TRBV20-1 and TRBJ2-3; D gene ambiguous. The V end lost 1 base, the J end lost 2 bases, and 4 bases lay between the germline ends. Per germline, CDR1 DFQATT and CDR2 SNEGSKA (reference sequence). The CDR3 totals 12 residues. The CDR3 coding sequence is TGCAGTGCTAGAGTTGTCACAGATACGCAGTATTTT. It translates to CSARVVTDTQYF.

The V and J genes are TRBV11-3 and TRBJ1-6, with D perhaps TRBD1 (6 bases). Trimming took 5 bases from V and 10 from J, leaving 12 bases between them. In germline, CDR1 is SGHNT, CDR2 YENEEA. The CDR3 spans 13 residues. In nucleotides, the CDR3 is TGTGCCAGCAGCCAGAGGGGGGACTCACCCCTCCACTTT. Its translation is CASSQRGDSPLHF.

The DNA for the CDR3 is TGTGCCAGCAGCCGGCCCCTGGGGGACCAAGAGACCCAGTACTTC. It encodes CASSRPLGDQETQYF. The gene calls are TRBV7-9 and TRBJ2-5; D is tentatively TRBD1 or TRBD2 (5 bases each). V was trimmed by 5 bases and J by 0 bases, leaving 13 bases between them. This CDR3 comprises 15 residues. The V gene's germline CDR1 is SEHNR and CDR2 FQNEAQ (reference sequence).

This clonotype came up a few times. The chain uses TRBV29-1 and TRBJ1-5, with D tentatively TRBD1 (6 bases). This CDR3 is 13 amino acids long. Germline loops: CDR1 SQVTM, CDR2 ANQGSEA. CDR3 residues: CTVTGGRGQPQHF. As DNA, the CDR3 is TGCACCGTGACAGGTGGCCGAGGGCAGCCCCAGCATTTT.

The CDR3 loop is CASSLYSLVETQYF. Written as DNA, the CDR3 is TGTGCCAGCAGCTTGTACAGCCTTGTGGAGACCCAGTACTTC. V is TRBV5-6 and J is TRBJ2-5; D is uncertain. Germline CDR1 is SGHDT and CDR2 is YYEEEE. The CDR3 sequence is 14 residues long. V was pared by 1 base and J by 5 bases, with 12 bases between. Looking up the rest from reference TRBV5-6 and TRBJ2-5 gives the full variable domain: DAGVTQSPTHLIKTRGQQVTLRCSPKSGHDTVSWYQQALGQGPQFIFQYYEEEERQRGNFPDRFSGHQFPNYSSELNVNALLLGDSALYLCASSLYSLVETQYFGPGTRLLVL.

The chain carries TRBV2 and TRBJ1-2; D is ambiguous. Trimming cost V 6 bases and J 8 bases, with 16 bases left between them. CDR1 and CDR2 from the germline V gene are SNHLY and FYNNEI. The CDR3 runs 13 residues. The CDR3 DNA follows: TGTGCCAGCAGCGCCCGGGATGGAAGAGGCTACACCTTC. This translates into CASSARDGRGYTF.

V and J are TRBV5-1 and TRBJ1-1; the D is unclear. Germline CDR1 SGHRS, CDR2 YFSETQ. V lost 0 bases to trimming and J lost 1 base, with 10 bases between them. The CDR3 has 15 residues. In nucleotides, the CDR3 is TGCGCCAGCAGCTTGGTAGGCCTGAGGAACACTGAAGCTTTCTTT. This codes for CASSLVGLRNTEAFF.